This TCR beta chain emerged from a study of T cell repertoires in cytomegalovirus infection. Across the study: Used in the study were CMV epitopes, some recently identified and HLA-C-restricted, others well-studied and HLA-B-restricted. Evidence of both CMV infection and a matching HLA type came from public TCR beta signatures. Overall study results and limits: The cumulative frequency of public TCR beta families identified carriers of CMV plus the relevant HLA. Across the ex vivo response, the dominant clonotypes were HLA-C-restricted CMV-specific TCR beta clonotypes.

Note on this clonotype: What it recognizes is unknown.

One entry per CDR3 protein results from TCRdb running MiXCR on the reads. The table includes hundreds of thousands of distinct CDR3 sequences, approximately 33% detected once. Per the germline V gene, CDR1 is MNHNY and CDR2 is SVGAGI (reference sequence). Deletions cut 10 bases from V and 0 bases from J, with 13 bases between. The CDR3 extends over 14 amino acids. The rearrangement uses TRBV6-6 and TRBJ1-5; D uncertain. This clonotype was obtained from a human donor in good health (CMV status not recorded). Some clones in this sample may be carry-over from other donors' samples. The input for sequencing was cultured CD8+ T cells from PBMCs, taken from culture after CMV antigen stimulation. The DNA of the CDR3 is TGTGCCACCCCCGGGGAATATAGCAATCAGCCCCAGCATTTT. This translates into CATPGEYSNQPQHF.